This passage covers 8 T cell receptor beta chains from one sample sequenced in a study of blood T cells in healthy people across ages. With a J-beta primer mix and a sample-barcoded 5' primer, a second PCR ran about 7 to 12 cycles. One entry per CDR3 protein results from TCRdb running MiXCR on the 5' RACE reads. The table lists 720,000 or so distinct CDR3 sequences, approximately 40% of them singletons, with approximately 31% in the top ten. Sequencing used blood. Receptors originate from an elderly man in good health.

V and J are TRBV10-3 and TRBJ2-4, with 12 bases lining up with TRBD2. The end of the DNA is better explained by TRBJ2-7, so the J call may be wrong. This CDR3 comprises 16 residues. Per germline, CDR1 ENHRY and CDR2 SYGVKD. The DNA of the CDR3 is TGTGCCATCAGCACCATGACTAGCGGGAGTTCCTACGAGCAGTACTTC. Encoded protein: CAISTMTSGSSYEQYF.

The J gene is TRBJ2-5, the V gene TRBV4-1; a weak D match, TRBD2 (6 bases). The CDR3 spans 16 residues. With 1 base removed from V and 4 bases from J, the gap between germline ends came to 16 bases. The germline gives CDR1 MGHRA, CDR2 YSYEKL. CDR3 bases: TGCGCCAGCAGCCAAGGGTCGAGGGAGGTTTTAGAGACCCAGTACTTC. It specifies CASSQGSREVLETQYF.

The rearrangement links TRBV20-1 to TRBJ1-2; D uncertain. In germline, CDR1 is DFQATT, CDR2 SNEGSKA (reference sequence). This CDR3 is 14 amino acids long. V was shortened by 0 bases and J by 5 bases, with 13 bases between the two germline ends. This chain's CDR3 is CSARDRARLYGYTF. In DNA, the CDR3 is TGCAGTGCTAGAGACCGGGCCAGATTATATGGCTACACCTTC.

This chain links TRBV12-3 or TRBV12-4 with TRBJ2-5, with D perhaps matching TRBD2 (6 bases). CDR3 length equals 17 residues. Trimming took off 0 bases at V and 11 bases at J, with 25 bases between the two ends. Here the CDR3 reads CASSLARWGSGRNEQYF. The CDR3 DNA reads as TGTGCCAGCAGTTTAGCGAGGTGGGGCAGTGGGAGGAATGAGCAGTACTTC.

The chain has TRBV20-1 and TRBJ2-7; D might be TRBD2 (5 bases). Per the germline V gene, CDR1 is DFQATT and CDR2 is SNEGSKA (reference sequence). V was trimmed by 3 bases and J by 5 bases, leaving 11 bases between them. This CDR3 is built from 12 residues. The CDR3 is CSARQSGNEQYF. The DNA for the CDR3 is TGCAGTGCTAGGCAGTCCGGGAACGAGCAGTACTTC.

The chain joins TRBV9 to TRBJ2-1; D remains ambiguous. The V gene's germline CDR1 is SGDLS and CDR2 YYNGEE. CDR3 size: 15 residues. V lost 4 bases to trimming and J lost 5 bases, with 16 bases between them. The CDR3 is CASSNRATANNEQFF. DNA for the CDR3: TGTGCCAGCAGCAACCGGGCCACAGCTAACAATGAGCAGTTCTTC.

V and J are TRBV9 and TRBJ1-4; D may be TRBD1 (6 bases). Germline assignment: CDR1 SGDLS and CDR2 YYNGEE. The V gene lost 4 bases and the J gene lost 5 bases, with 15 bases spanning the gap. CDR3 length equals 15 residues. CDR3 residues: CASSFSQGWNEKLFF. CDR3 nucleotides: TGTGCCAGCAGCTTTTCACAGGGCTGGAATGAAAAACTGTTTTTT.

This clonotype was seen only once. The chain employs TRBV6-6 and TRBJ2-1, with no clear D. TRBJ2-7 matches the DNA end more closely, so the J call is doubtful. The germline V gene encodes CDR1 MNHNY and CDR2 SVGAGI (reference sequence). This CDR3 contains 13 residues. CDR3 nucleotide sequence: TGTGCCAGCAGTTATGAACTATACAATGAGCAGTACTTC. The encoded protein is CASSYELYNEQYF.